This T cell receptor beta chain is from a study of blood T cell repertoires in COVID-19. CDR3 length: 15 residues. Deletions cut 5 bases from V and 0 bases from J, with 16 bases between. Looked up from germline, CDR1 is DFQATT and CDR2 is SNEGSKA (reference sequence). Which cohort a participant joined came from the clinical history participants gave. Original analysis: Estimation of nucleated cell counts was performed using reference gene primer amplification. The repertoire was sequenced with immunoSEQ multiplex PCR; TCRdb's copy has only in-frame clones and lacks some. The V and J calls and clone size are taken from that table; D and trimming were inferred from the DNA. Of approximately 300,000 clones listed, 75% to 90% were seen once; the top ten hold over 4%.

The chain links TRBV20-1 to TRBJ1-1; D remains unclear. The clonotype comes from a man aged 55 to 70 who had recovered from COVID-19. The sequenced sample was PBMCs or T cells enriched from blood (not recorded which). The CDR3 coding sequence is TGCAGTGCTCGTGCCGATAGACACTTGAACACTGAAGCTTTCTTT. The encoded protein is CSARADRHLNTEAFF.